This paragraph covers one T cell receptor beta chain sequence. Deletions cut 1 base from V and 4 bases from J, with 25 bases between. CDR3 length equals 20 residues. The germline V gene has CDR1 MGHRA and CDR2 YSYEKL. Measured with immunoSEQ multiplex PCR; TCRdb has only the in-frame clones, and not every one. The sample lists fewer than 250,000 clones, about nine tenths occurring once. The data were obtained in a study of blood T cell repertoires in COVID-19. This chain links TRBV4-1 with TRBJ1-4, with a weak D call TRBD1 (6 bases). The sequenced material came from peripheral blood. The TCR comes from a man younger than 40 with COVID-19, enrolled during active disease. The CDR3 protein is CASSQVRRINAGQRNEKLFF. The CDR3 nucleotides are TGCGCCAGCAGCCAAGTAAGGAGGATTAATGCTGGACAGCGTAATGAAAAACTGTTTTTT.